The next 14 T cell receptor beta chains were all read from a single sample in a study of metastatic and nonmetastatic thyroid tumors. All patients were treatment-naive before thyroid surgery. TCRdb re-clonotyped the PCR reads via MiXCR. The table records about 40,000 clones, approximately 15% of them present only once. Input material: blood. These receptors all come from a female donor with papillary thyroid cancer or a benign thyroid nodule (not recorded which). Some clones in this sample may be carry-over from other donors' samples.

As concerns this clone: This clone may be a read error of a much larger clone one base away. V and J are TRBV20-1 and TRBJ1-4; 7 nucleotides align to TRBD1. This CDR3 is built from 14 residues. V was pared by 1 base and J by 7 bases, with 6 bases of the junction left unmatched. Germline CDR1 reads DFQATT; CDR2 reads SNEGSKA (reference sequence). In DNA form, the CDR3 reads TGCAGTGCTAGAGGGGCAGGGGGTTTTGAAAAACTGTTTTTT. It encodes CSARGAGGFEKLFF.

This clone was detected only a few times. The CDR3 bases are TGTGCCAGCAGACCCGGAGGGACAGATACGCAGTATTTT. Translated, it gives CASRPGGTDTQYF. The V and J genes are TRBV28 and TRBJ2-3; perhaps TRBD2 as D (6 bases). The germline CDR1 and CDR2 sequences are MDHEN and SYDVKM. Between the trimmed V and J ends, which lost 6 bases and 3 bases, there was a span of 10 bases. This CDR3 region has 13 residues.

The rearrangement uses TRBV19 and TRBJ2-7, with D hard to call. V dropped 1 base and J dropped 2 bases, with 12 bases sitting between them. The CDR3 spans 15 residues. The germline gives CDR1 LNHDA, CDR2 SQIVND (reference sequence). DNA for the CDR3: TGTGCCAGTAGTATAGGGGCAGGTGCTACCTACGAGCAGTACTTC. Protein product: CASSIGAGATYEQYF.

There are many counts of this clone. The J gene is TRBJ2-2, the V gene TRBV19; 8 bases line up with TRBD1. The CDR3 contains 16 residues. V lost 6 bases and J lost 4; bases outside the gene matches: 10. CDR1 is LNHDA and CDR2 is SQIVND in the germline V gene (reference sequence). The DNA of the CDR3 is TGTGCCAGTAGAACACCGGGACAGGCGATCACCGGGGAGCTGTTTTTT. It specifies CASRTPGQAITGELFF.

This clone was seen repeatedly, ten times or more. This chain joins TRBV6-1 and TRBJ1-4, with D perhaps matching TRBD1 (5 bases). The CDR3 runs to 17 residues. Germline CDR1 reads MNHNS; CDR2 reads SASEGT. V lost 0 bases, J lost 5 bases, and 16 bases lay in between. CDR3 protein: CASSEATGGARNEKLFF. The CDR3 bases are TGTGCCAGCAGTGAAGCAACCGGCGGGGCAAGGAATGAAAAACTGTTTTTT.

In this sample, this clone turned up many times. The CDR3 loop is CAHAELETQYF. DNA of the CDR3: TGTGCCCACGCGGAGTTAGAGACCCAGTACTTC. V gene TRBV6-1 combines with J gene TRBJ2-5; D gene unclear. Germline V gives CDR1 MNHNS, CDR2 SASEGT. The CDR3 sequence is 11 residues long. Between the trimmed V and J ends, which lost 11 bases and 4 bases, there was a span of 11 bases.

This clone appeared many times. J is TRBJ2-3 and V is TRBV20-1, with TRBD1 identical over 7 bases. The germline CDR1 and CDR2 sequences are DFQATT and SNEGSKA (reference sequence). Trimming took 1 base from V and 1 from J; bases not matched to a gene: 2. The CDR3 runs to 14 residues. The CDR3 here is CSARVTGGTDTQYF. Written as DNA, the CDR3 is TGCAGTGCTAGAGTAACAGGGGGCACAGATACGCAGTATTTT.

This clone has only a few counts. One junction end disagrees with the germline gene, perhaps due to a read error. The rearrangement links TRBV6-1 to TRBJ1-2; the D gene is possibly TRBD1 (6 bases). Germline V gene data show CDR1 as MNHNS and CDR2 as SASEGT. The CDR3 sequence is 14 residues long. In DNA form, the CDR3 reads TGTTCCAGCACCCTCCGGACAGTGACGGACGGCTACACCTTC. The encoded protein is CSSTLRTVTDGYTF.

In its sample, this clone was seen many times. The chain is built from TRBV12-3 or TRBV12-4 and TRBJ1-2; possibly TRBD1 for D (5 bases). Trimming stripped 2 bases from V and 6 bases from J, with 13 bases between. CDR3 size: 14 residues. In DNA form, the CDR3 reads TGTGCCAGCAGTTTATTTACAGGAGATAATGGCTACACCTTC. Amino acid sequence: CASSLFTGDNGYTF.

The chain couples TRBV3-1 to TRBJ2-3; D is unclear. The CDR3 extends over 12 amino acids. The germline V gene encodes CDR1 LGHDT and CDR2 YNNKEL (reference sequence). Trimming removed 3 bases at V and 6 bases at J, with 7 bases between. CDR3 protein: CASSHQSDTQYF. The DNA of the CDR3 is TGTGCCAGCAGCCACCAGTCGGATACGCAGTATTTT.

In this sample, this clone turned up many times. This chain connects TRBV20-1 to TRBJ2-7, with D unclear. V lost 4 bases to trimming and J lost 3 bases, with 13 bases between them. This CDR3 comprises 13 residues. In germline, CDR1 is DFQATT, CDR2 SNEGSKA (reference sequence). CDR3 DNA sequence: TGCAGTGCTAACAGCTTACGGATCTACGAGCAGTACTTC. Encoded protein: CSANSLRIYEQYF.

This clone was seen only a few times. The chain links TRBV6-1 to TRBJ2-7, with TRBD2 matching 8 bases. This CDR3 contains 15 residues. From germline, CDR1 is MNHNS and CDR2 SASEGT. The junction had 2 bases not matched to a gene; V was cut back by 1 base and J by 0 bases. CDR3 nucleotide sequence: TGTGCCAGCAGTGAAGGGACTAGCTCCTCCTACGAGCAGTACTTC. The encoded protein is CASSEGTSSSYEQYF.

This clone was seen repeatedly, ten times or more. V is TRBV29-1 and J is TRBJ2-1, with no clear D. This CDR3 is 13 amino acids long. V was trimmed by 4 bases and J by 9 bases, leaving 16 bases between them. CDR1 and CDR2 from the germline V gene are SQVTM and ANQGSEA. CDR3 amino acids: CSVAAASRGEQFF. For the CDR3, the DNA is TGCAGCGTTGCTGCAGCCTCTAGAGGTGAGCAGTTCTTC.

As concerns this clone: One end of the junction does not line up with germline, which may come from a read error. The chain joins TRBV27 to TRBJ1-4; D ambiguous. The germline V gene has CDR1 MNHEY and CDR2 SMNVEV (reference sequence). The CDR3 spans 15 residues. CDR3 region: CASSLGWAGGEKLLF. In nucleotides, the CDR3 is TGTGCCAGCAGTTTAGGATGGGCGGGTGGTGAAAAACTGCTTTTT.